Each of the 25 T cell receptor beta chains below was sequenced from the same sample in a study of graft-versus-host responses after intestinal transplantation (dated by TCRdb to about 2021). These receptors have no identified antigens. In the paper's terms, the time point label means: cells obtained before transplantation from donor or recipient. The protocol used for the library was the immunoSEQ multiplex PCR assay. In TCRdb, the immuneACCESS table is reduced to in-frame sequences with V and J assigned. These tables do not hold every clone; where another copy was compared, an unresolved V gene accounts for under half, and the others remain unexplained. This sample comprises about 70,000 clones, roughly 90% of them detected only once. The ten largest clones take up about 4.3% of the sample. Sample: unstimulated CD8+ T cells sorted from spleen or lymph node cells, taken before transplant. Source of these receptors: a human donor who was the organ donor for an intestinal transplant.

The rearrangement links TRBV6-5 to TRBJ1-1, with D possibly being TRBD1 (5 bases). This CDR3 is built from 12 residues. CDR1 and CDR2 from the germline V gene are MNHEY and SVGAGI. Trimming removed 5 bases from V and 3 bases from J, with 7 bases in between. This chain's CDR3 is CASSQQDTEAFF. CDR3 coding DNA: TGTGCCAGCAGTCAACAGGACACTGAAGCTTTCTTT.

The V call is TRBV21-1, the J call TRBJ1-2. TRBV21-1 is deemed a pseudogene. This CDR3 has 14 residues. The CDR3 DNA reads TGTGCCAGCAGCAAAGAGGGACTAGGCTATGGCTACACCTTC. Protein product: CASSKEGLGYGYTF.

The CDR3 region is CASSPGTGGAEYYGYTF. The CDR3 coding sequence is TGTGCCAGCAGCCCCGGGACAGGGGGCGCGGAGTACTATGGCTACACCTTC. The rearrangement joins TRBV28 to TRBJ1-2; 12 bases are a match to TRBD1. V was clipped by 6 bases and J by 3 bases; unmatched bases: 11. CDR3 length: 17 residues. Per the germline V gene, CDR1 is MDHEN and CDR2 is SYDVKM.

For the CDR3, the DNA is TGCAGCGTTGACCCTGTCAATGAGCAGTTCTTC. Residues: CSVDPVNEQFF. The chain recombines TRBV29-1 with TRBJ2-1; unclear D gene. CDR1 SQVTM and CDR2 ANQGSEA come from the germline V gene. The V end lost 3 bases, the J end lost 6 bases, and 6 bases lay between the germline ends. The CDR3 consists of 11 residues.

The chain couples TRBV5-1 to TRBJ1-1; 8 bases align to TRBD1. In germline, CDR1 is SGHRS, CDR2 YFSETQ. V gave up 6 bases and J gave up 2 bases; unmatched junction bases: 3. The CDR3 is 13 amino acids. The CDR3 sequence: CASKTGANTEAFF. DNA of the CDR3: TGCGCCAGCAAGACAGGGGCCAACACTGAAGCTTTCTTT.

The rearrangement links TRBV5-6 to TRBJ2-1; 8 bases fit TRBD2. CDR1 SGHDT and CDR2 YYEEEE come from the germline V gene. Trimming removed 2 bases from V and 8 bases from J; junction bases left unmatched: 0. The CDR3 loop spans 12 amino acids. This CDR3 reads CASSFGGDEQFF. DNA of the CDR3: TGTGCCAGCAGCTTCGGGGGGGATGAGCAGTTCTTC.

The CDR3 coding sequence is TGTGCCAGCAGCTTGGTCGGGACAGGTTTTCCAATACCTAACTATGGCTACACCTTC. Its translation: CASSLVGTGFPIPNYGYTF. The chain recombines TRBV5-5 with TRBJ1-2; 8 positions match TRBD1. Germline trimming cut 0 bases from V and 0 bases from J; bases unmatched to any gene: 13. In germline, CDR1 is SGHKS, CDR2 YYEKEE (reference sequence). The CDR3 covers 19 residues.

This chain uses TRBV6-5 with TRBJ1-2; D possibly corresponds to TRBD1 (6 bases). CDR1 is MNHEY and CDR2 is SVGAGI in the germline V gene. The V and J ends lost 6 bases and 2 bases respectively, with 10 bases between them. This CDR3 spans 13 amino acids. CDR3 amino acids: CASREGVNYGYTF. CDR3 nucleotide sequence: TGTGCCAGCAGAGAGGGGGTAAACTATGGCTACACCTTC.

This clone was observed a few times. This rearrangement joins TRBV7-9 to TRBJ2-5; no clear D gene. Trimming stripped 1 base from V and 3 bases from J, with 6 bases between. Germline V lookup: CDR1 SEHNR, CDR2 FQNEAQ (reference sequence). The CDR3 sequence is 13 residues long. CDR3 sequence: CASSLGTEETQYF. CDR3 DNA sequence: TGTGCCAGCAGCTTAGGAACAGAAGAGACCCAGTACTTC.

This chain uses TRBV7-9 with TRBJ2-3, with TRBD2 identical over 9 bases. Germline CDR1 SEHNR, CDR2 FQNEAQ (reference sequence). CDR3 length equals 17 residues. Trimming took 4 bases from V and 5 from J; bases not matched to a gene: 13. CDR3 sequence (DNA): TGTGCCAGCAGCTGGCTTGTTTGGCTAGCGGGGCGAGATACGCAGTATTTT. Residues: CASSWLVWLAGRDTQYF.

J is TRBJ2-7 and V is TRBV14; D is unclear. Germline-derived CDR1 and CDR2 are SGHDN and FVKESK. The CDR3 length is 16 residues. V lost 1 base, J lost 1 base, and 14 bases lay in between. DNA for the CDR3: TGTGCCAGCAGCCAAGTGGGCAGTCATATTTCCTACGAGCAGTACGTC. Protein product: CASSQVGSHISYEQYV.

The chain links TRBV27 to TRBJ1-4; maybe TRBD1 (5 bases). The CDR3 runs to 13 residues. Trimming left V 4 bases short and J 7 bases short, with 10 bases between. Germline V gene lookup returns CDR1 MNHEY and CDR2 SMNVEV (reference sequence). Written as DNA, the CDR3 is TGTGCCAGCAGTTCACAAGACAGTGAAAAACTGTTTTTT. It codes for CASSSQDSEKLFF.

The chain has TRBV6-6 and TRBJ2-7, with 7 nucleotides matching TRBD2. This CDR3 is built from 13 residues. Germline V lookup: CDR1 MNHNY, CDR2 SVGAGI (reference sequence). Losses at the gene ends were 2 bases for V and 5 bases for J; bases not matched to a gene: 3. The CDR3, as DNA: TGTGCCAGCAGTTACGCGGGAGCCGACGAGCAGTACGTC. Translation gives CASSYAGADEQYV.

The chain is built from TRBV7-8 and TRBJ1-4; no clear D. There are 17 residues in the CDR3. Germline CDR1 and CDR2: SGHVS and FQNEAQ. Trimming took off 5 bases at V and 8 bases at J, with 24 bases between the two ends. CDR3 region: CASSLRAFPDLREKLFF. Here the CDR3 DNA reads TGTGCCAGCAGCCTTAGGGCCTTCCCGGACTTAAGAGAAAAACTGTTTTTT.

The chain links TRBV28 to TRBJ1-2; 9 bases fit TRBD1. From germline, CDR1 is MDHEN and CDR2 SYDVKM. This CDR3 comprises 13 residues. The V and J ends lost 6 bases and 7 bases, in that order; junction bases with no gene match: 6. In nucleotides, the CDR3 is TGTGCCAGCAGGCTGACAGGGGGGTTTGGCTACACCTTC. Translated, it gives CASRLTGGFGYTF.

The chain has TRBV28 and TRBJ2-7; a possible D gene is TRBD1 (5 bases). Trimming shortened V by 2 bases and J by 6 bases, and 23 bases separated the two germline ends. The CDR3 extends over 17 amino acids. Germline V CDR1 and CDR2: MDHEN, SYDVKM. This CDR3 reads CASSLGARDPRKREQYV. The CDR3 nucleotides read TGTGCCAGCAGTTTAGGGGCCAGGGATCCCCGAAAGCGCGAGCAGTACGTC.

V and J are TRBV6-6 and TRBJ2-7, with TRBD2 matching 13 bases. CDR3 size: 15 residues. Trimming took 4 bases from V and 6 from J; bases not matched to a gene: 6. Germline-derived CDR1 and CDR2 are MNHNY and SVGAGI (reference sequence). The CDR3 region has the DNA TGTGCCAGCAGTTTGACTAGCGGGGGGACTTCCGAGCAGTACGTC. Translating gives CASSLTSGGTSEQYV.

The chain is built from TRBV7-3 and TRBJ2-7; D is perhaps TRBD1 (7 bases). V dropped 8 bases and J dropped 6 bases, with 23 bases sitting between them. Germline loops: CDR1 SGHTA, CDR2 FQGTGA. CDR3 length: 15 residues. The DNA of the CDR3 is TGTGCCAGCCTCCCGCCCACAGGGGAGGCGGGCGAGCAGTACGTC. This codes for CASLPPTGEAGEQYV.

This chain links TRBV11-2 with TRBJ2-2; a weak D match, TRBD1 (5 bases). Trimming removed 6 bases from V and 2 bases from J, with 13 bases in between. The germline V gene has CDR1 SGHAT and CDR2 FQNNGV. CDR3 size: 15 residues. The CDR3 here is CASSPGQPNTGELFF. CDR3 in DNA: TGTGCCAGCAGTCCAGGGCAGCCCAACACCGGGGAGCTGTTTTTT. Together with reference TRBV11-2 and TRBJ2-2, the CDR3 gives the full variable domain: EAGVAQSPRYKIIEKRQSVAFWCNPISGHATLYWYQQILGQGPKLLIQFQNNGVVDDSQLPKDRFSAERLKGVDSTLKIQPAKLEDSAVYLCASSPGQPNTGELFFGEGSRLTVL.

This rearrangement joins TRBV10-1 to TRBJ2-1; D call uncertain. This CDR3 has 12 amino acids. Germline V gene data show CDR1 as WNHNN and CDR2 as SYGVQD (reference sequence). The germline V and J ends were trimmed by 1 base and 7 bases, with 5 bases remaining between them. For the CDR3, the DNA is TGCGCCAGCAGTGAGTACGGGAATGAGCAGTTCTTC. Its translation: CASSEYGNEQFF.

V gene TRBV15 combines with J gene TRBJ1-1; no reliable D call. The CDR3 runs to 17 residues. Germline V lookup: CDR1 LNHNV, CDR2 YYDKDF (reference sequence). Trimming cost V 0 bases and J 4 bases, with 18 bases left between them. CDR3 in amino acids: CATSRDGLGSAGTEAFF. CDR3 sequence (DNA): TGTGCCACCAGCAGAGATGGTTTGGGCTCTGCTGGCACTGAAGCTTTCTTT.

As DNA, the CDR3 is TGCGCCAGCAGCCCCTCGGGACAGGGGAACACTGAAGCTTTCTTT. It yields the protein CASSPSGQGNTEAFF. The gene calls are TRBV4-1 and TRBJ1-1; 9 nucleotides align to TRBD1. CDR1 MGHRA and CDR2 YSYEKL come from the germline V gene. V lost 4 bases and J lost 1; bases outside the gene matches: 4. The CDR3 runs 15 residues.

The chain couples TRBV10-1 to TRBJ2-5; 8 bases are shared with TRBD1. Trimming cost V 5 bases and J 4 bases; bases outside gene matches: 6. Germline V gives CDR1 WNHNN, CDR2 SYGVQD (reference sequence). The CDR3 totals 14 residues. The CDR3 here is CASSSGQVGETQYF. The CDR3 bases are TGCGCCAGCAGTTCGGGACAGGTAGGAGAGACCCAGTACTTC.

This clone was seen once. The chain couples TRBV7-8 to TRBJ2-3, with TRBD2 matching 7 bases. Germline lookup yields CDR1 SGHVS and CDR2 FQNEAQ. V was pared by 5 bases and J by 3 bases, with 5 bases of the junction left unmatched. The CDR3 is 14 residues long. The CDR3 nucleotides read TGTGCCAGCAGCCCGGGGGGTTGGACAGATACGCAGTATTTT. Its translation is CASSPGGWTDTQYF.

The chain uses TRBV5-1 and TRBJ1-1, with D perhaps TRBD1 (5 bases). V was shortened by 4 bases and J by 0 bases, with 16 bases between the two germline ends. CDR3 length: 16 amino acids. Germline CDR1 SGHRS, CDR2 YFSETQ. Here the CDR3 DNA reads TGCGCCAGCAGCGCACTAATGACAGAGATGAACACTGAAGCTTTCTTT. Protein product: CASSALMTEMNTEAFF.